These 6 T cell receptor beta chains originate from one sample sequenced in a study of PD-1 blockade in classical Hodgkin lymphoma. Profiled with immunoSEQ multiplex PCR; TCRdb holds only in-frame clones, not every one. The sample yields 89,000 or so clones, around 90% seen once. Every patient had relapsed following autologous stem cell transplantation, and cohorts differed in brentuximab vedotin exposure. The input for sequencing was peripheral blood mononuclear cells (PBMCs), taken before the second cycle of nivolumab. These receptors all come from a human donor with classical Hodgkin lymphoma.

The rearrangement links TRBV14 to TRBJ2-1, with 8 bases identical to TRBD1. The germline gives CDR1 SGHDN, CDR2 FVKESK. The CDR3 covers 13 residues. J lost 9 bases, V lost 1 base, and 2 bases had no gene match. In nucleotides, the CDR3 is TGTGCCAGCAGCCAAGGTGGGACAGGTGAGCAGTTCTTC. The encoded protein is CASSQGGTGEQFF.

This CDR3 reads CASSVGHTNTEAFF. The CDR3 bases are TGTGCCAGCAGCGTAGGACACACGAACACTGAAGCTTTCTTT. V usage is TRBV9 and J usage is TRBJ1-1; D not certain. Germline V gene data show CDR1 as SGDLS and CDR2 as YYNGEE. V was trimmed by 0 bases and J by 1 base, leaving 7 bases between them. The CDR3 spans 14 residues. The variable domain in full, completed from reference TRBV9 and TRBJ1-1, reads DSGVTQTPKHLITATGQRVTLRCSPRSGDLSVYWYQQSLDQGLQFLIQYYNGEERAKGNILERFSAQQFPDLHSELNLSSLELGDSALYFCASSVGHTNTEAFFGQGTRLTVV.

The rearrangement joins TRBV11-2 to TRBJ2-5; D might be TRBD1 (6 bases). Germline CDR1 reads SGHAT; CDR2 reads FQNNGV. V was pared by 3 bases and J by 5 bases, with 13 bases between. This CDR3 is 14 amino acids long. CDR3 sequence: CASSFVGGAETQYF. As DNA, the CDR3 is TGTGCCAGCAGCTTCGTTGGGGGCGCGGAGACCCAGTACTTC. Variable domain in full (rest from reference TRBV11-2 and TRBJ2-5): EAGVAQSPRYKIIEKRQSVAFWCNPISGHATLYWYQQILGQGPKLLIQFQNNGVVDDSQLPKDRFSAERLKGVDSTLKIQPAKLEDSAVYLCASSFVGGAETQYFGPGTRLLVL.

The rearrangement links TRBV7-8 to TRBJ2-7; possibly TRBD1 for D (6 bases). The germline V and J ends were trimmed by 5 bases and 4 bases, with 18 bases remaining between them. The CDR3 has 15 residues. Germline CDR1 reads SGHVS; CDR2 reads FQNEAQ. The DNA for the CDR3 is TGTGCCAGCAGCCCCCGCGACAGGTCATATTACGAGCAGTACTTC. Protein product: CASSPRDRSYYEQYF. The whole variable domain, filled in from reference TRBV7-8 and TRBJ2-7, reads GAGVSQSPRYKVAKRGQDVALRCDPISGHVSLFWYQQALGQGPEFLTYFQNEAQLDKSGLPSDRFFAERPEGSVSTLKIQRTQQEDSAVYLCASSPRDRSYYEQYFGPGTRLTVT.

The chain combines TRBV6-6 with TRBJ2-6; no reliable D call. V lost 2 bases to trimming and J lost 2 bases, with 7 bases between them. CDR1 is MNHNY and CDR2 is SVGAGI in the germline V gene (reference sequence). The CDR3 has 15 residues. For the CDR3, the DNA is TGTGCCAGCAGTTACCTGATGACTGGGGCCAACGTCCTGACTTTC. Translating it yields CASSYLMTGANVLTF.

V is TRBV6-1 and J is TRBJ2-1; D uncertain. This CDR3 region has 14 residues. Germline values: CDR1 MNHNS, CDR2 SASEGT. Trimming pared 0 bases from V and 7 bases from J, leaving 10 bases between. Here the CDR3 DNA reads TGTGCCAGCAGTGAAGCGATGGGTACTAATGAGCAGTTCTTC. Translated, it gives CASSEAMGTNEQFF.